Listed below are T cell receptor beta chains from one sample, sequenced in a study of cytomegalovirus exposure and HLA in healthy donors. Sequencing was performed with immunoSEQ multiplex PCR; in TCRdb, only in-frame clones are kept and a portion is missing. Its table records about 200,000 clones. Sequenced: PBMCs. The receptor source for this set is a boy under 18 in good health and CMV-seronegative. Each CDR3 is given with its conserved first and last residue. The D gene is left open where the match is weak.

>TRBD2|TRBJ2-5|TRBV5-4
CASSLAGGGLETQYF
TGTGCCAGCAGCCTAGCGGGGGGCGGGCTGGAGACCCAGTACTTC
>NA|TRBJ1-6|TRBV21-1
CASSNSLSINNSPLHF
TGTGCCAGCAGCAATAGCTTGTCGATAAACAATTCACCCCTCCACTTT
>NA|TRBJ2-7|TRBV5-1
CASSLAGLVHEQYF
TGCGCCAGCAGCTTGGCCGGTTTGGTCCACGAGCAGTACTTC
>TRBD1|TRBJ1-2|TRBV5-4
CASSGDSLGDGYTF
TGTGCCAGCAGCGGGGACAGTCTGGGCGATGGCTACACCTTC
>NA|TRBJ1-1|TRBV19
CASSIVGADEAFF
TGTGCCAGTAGTATAGTAGGGGCAGATGAAGCTTTCTTT
>NA|TRBJ1-3|TRBV7-6
CASSSHSTGNTIYF
TGTGCCAGCAGCTCCCACAGTACTGGAAACACCATATATTTT
>TRBD1|TRBJ1-2|TRBV7-9
CASSLGQGGGYTF
TGTGCCAGCAGCCTGGGACAGGGAGGGGGCTACACCTTC
>NA|TRBJ2-6|TRBV7-6
CASSLGGSGANVLTF
TGTGCCAGCAGCTTAGGGGGCAGTGGGGCCAACGTCCTGACTTTC
>NA|TRBJ1-2|TRBV19
CASSTQGGNYGYTF
TGTGCCAGTAGTACCCAGGGCGGAAACTATGGCTACACCTTC
>TRBD2|TRBJ2-1|TRBV19
CASRAGGYNEQFF
TGTGCCAGTAGAGCGGGGGGCTACAATGAGCAGTTCTTC
>TRBD2|TRBJ2-5|TRBV7-3
CASSLAGGLETQYF
TGTGCCAGCAGCCTAGCGGGGGGGCTGGAGACCCAGTACTTC
>NA|TRBJ1-1|TRBV5-4
CASSLYGLNTEAFF
TGTGCCAGCAGCTTGTACGGGTTGAACACTGAAGCTTTCTTT
>NA|TRBJ1-6|TRBV7-3
CASSLILGRRHSPLHF
TGTGCCAGCAGCTTAATTTTGGGGAGAAGACATTCACCCCTCCACTTT
>TRBD1|TRBJ1-2|TRBV7-9
CASSLARDREFGYTF
TGTGCCAGCAGCTTAGCTCGAGACAGGGAGTTCGGCTACACCTTC
>NA|TRBJ1-1|TRBV28
CASSLKGAQGLNTEAFF
TGTGCCAGCAGTTTAAAAGGGGCACAGGGCCTGAACACTGAAGCTTTCTTT
>TRBD2|TRBJ2-3|TRBV7-9
CASSSDQTSGVADTQYF
TGTGCCAGCAGCTCAGACCAGACTAGCGGGGTGGCAGATACGCAGTATTTT
>NA|TRBJ1-1|TRBV19
CASSIGGPYTEAFF
TGTGCCAGTAGTATCGGCGGGCCGTACACTGAAGCTTTCTTT
>NA|TRBJ1-5|TRBV10-3
CAISEQRTANQPQHF
TGTGCCATCAGTGAGCAAAGGACAGCCAATCAGCCCCAGCATTTT
>TRBD1|TRBJ1-1|TRBV13
CASSRTGGKGTEAFF
TGTGCCAGCAGTCGCACAGGGGGGAAGGGCACTGAAGCTTTCTTT
>TRBD1|TRBJ1-6|TRBV6-4
CASSDDRGTPLHF
TGTGCCAGCAGTGACGACAGGGGCACACCCCTCCACTTT
>NA|TRBJ1-2|TRBV30
CAWRAGHIPLSNYGYTF
TGTGCCTGGAGAGCTGGACACATCCCCCTGAGTAACTATGGCTACACCTTC
>NA|TRBJ1-1|TRBV28
CASLLKEGGEAFF
TGTGCCAGTTTACTCAAGGAGGGAGGTGAAGCTTTCTTT
>TRBD2|TRBJ2-5|TRBV9
CASSVAGGVETQYF
TGTGCCAGCAGCGTAGCGGGGGGGGTGGAGACCCAGTACTTC
>NA|TRBJ1-1|TRBV28
CASSLGGTPMRAFF
TGTGCCAGCAGTCTTGGGGGGACCCCAATGCGCGCTTTCTTT
>NA|TRBJ2-7|TRBV4-2
CASSQVPGSGYEQYF
TGTGCCAGCAGCCAAGTCCCGGGGAGCGGCTACGAGCAGTACTTC
>NA|TRBJ2-7|TRBV28
CASSLGSYEQYF
TGTGCCAGCAGTTTAGGCAGCTACGAGCAGTACTTC
>NA|TRBJ2-2|TRBV28
CASSSGRGNTGELFF
TGTGCCAGCAGTTCCGGCAGGGGGAACACCGGGGAGCTGTTTTTT
>NA|TRBJ2-5|TRBV18
CASSPPDFEETQYF
TGTGCCAGCTCACCACCGGACTTCGAGGAGACCCAGTACTTC
>NA|TRBJ2-7|TRBV6-5
CASGFQTSYEQYF
TGTGCCAGCGGATTTCAGACTTCCTACGAGCAGTACTTC
>NA|TRBJ1-3|TRBV19
CASSEWTVGNTIYF
TGTGCCAGTAGTGAATGGACAGTGGGAAACACCATATATTTT
>TRBD1|TRBJ2-7|TRBV27
CASSLSGQGHYEQYF
TGTGCCAGCAGTTTATCTGGACAGGGTCACTACGAGCAGTACTTC
>NA|TRBJ1-4|TRBV19
CASRGTSRTPTNEKLFF
TGTGCCAGTAGGGGGACTTCCCGAACCCCCACTAATGAAAAACTGTTTTTT
>TRBD1|TRBJ2-7|TRBV27
CASSRRTGLWEQYF
TGTGCCAGCAGCCGTCGGACAGGGTTGTGGGAGCAGTACTTC
>TRBD2|TRBJ2-5|TRBV5-1
CASSWARGERETQYF
TGCGCCAGCAGCTGGGCCCGGGGGGAACGAGAGACCCAGTACTTC
>NA|TRBJ1-5|TRBV5-1
CASSAGVGNQPQHF
TGCGCCAGCAGCGCAGGGGTTGGCAATCAGCCCCAGCATTTT
>NA|TRBJ1-4|TRBV5-1
CASSIRGSGEKLFF
TGCGCCAGCAGCATAAGGGGGTCCGGTGAAAAACTGTTTTTT
>NA|TRBJ1-5|TRBV15
CATSRDSGTDQPQHF
TGTGCCACCAGCAGAGATAGTGGAACAGATCAGCCCCAGCATTTT
>NA|TRBJ1-5|TRBV21-1
CASTTGDALGRESNQPQHF
TGTGCCAGCACGACGGGGGACGCCCTCGGGAGGGAAAGCAATCAGCCCCAGCATTTT
>TRBD1|TRBJ1-2|TRBV19
CASTDQGADRYGYTF
TGTGCCAGTACCGATCAGGGGGCGGATAGGTATGGCTACACCTTC
>NA|TRBJ2-3|TRBV29-1
CSVTRGVGTDTQYF
TGCAGCGTCACAAGGGGCGTGGGAACAGATACGCAGTATTTT
>TRBD1|TRBJ1-4|TRBV29-1
CSVLGGQEKLFF
TGCAGCGTCTTGGGGGGACAGGAAAAACTGTTTTTT
>NA|TRBJ1-1|TRBV28
CASSRDSPLEAFF
TGTGCCAGCAGTCGGGACTCACCTCTTGAAGCTTTCTTT
>NA|TRBJ2-1|TRBV2
CASSEGVSSGSYNEQFF
TGTGCCAGCAGTGAAGGTGTTAGTAGTGGCTCCTACAATGAGCAGTTCTTC
>TRBD2|TRBJ2-3|TRBV18
CASSPLSGGSGDTQYF
TGTGCCAGCTCACCACTGAGCGGGGGGTCAGGGGATACGCAGTATTTT
>TRBD1|TRBJ2-7|TRBV19
CASSKGQTYEQYF
TGTGCCAGTAGTAAGGGACAGACCTACGAGCAGTACTTC
>NA|TRBJ2-3|TRBV6-1
CASTYTGDSTDTQYF
TGTGCCAGCACATACACGGGGGACTCTACAGATACGCAGTATTTT
>TRBD1|TRBJ2-7|TRBV18
CASSIGTAPSYEQYF
TGTGCCAGCTCAATCGGGACAGCTCCTTCATACGAGCAGTACTTC
>NA|TRBJ1-2|TRBV15
CATSRPGTNYGYTF
TGTGCCACCAGCAGGCCCGGGACTAACTATGGCTACACCTTC
>TRBD2|TRBJ2-1|TRBV6-5
CASSGGVEGQFF
TGTGCCAGCAGCGGGGGGGTAGAAGGGCAGTTCTTC